The 13 T cell receptor beta chains below come from one sample, sequenced in a study of blood T cells in healthy people across ages. The authors ran a second PCR of about 7 to 12 cycles using a sample-barcoded 5' primer and a J-beta primer mix. Via MiXCR, TCRdb re-called the 5' RACE reads, giving one row per CDR3 protein. The repertoire consists of fewer than 2,000,000 distinct CDR3 sequences, with about two fifths occurring once and the leading ten covering roughly 23%. Sequencing was carried out using blood. These receptors were collected from a human donor in good health.

Details on this clonotype: Compared with germline, one end of the junction differs, possibly owing to a read error. This rearrangement joins TRBV7-9 to TRBJ2-7; D remains unclear. The germline gives CDR1 SEHNR, CDR2 FQNEAQ (reference sequence). The CDR3 spans 12 residues. As DNA, the CDR3 is TGTGCCAGCAGCTTCAAGGCCTACGAGCGGTACTTC. Translating it yields CASSFKAYERYF.

The CDR3 nucleotides are TGTGCCAGCAGCGTAGGACGACCAGGATCACCCCTCCACTTT. Translation gives CASSVGRPGSPLHF. V usage is TRBV7-2 and J usage is TRBJ1-6; D is uncertain. V dropped 5 bases and J dropped 10 bases, with 15 bases sitting between them. CDR3 length equals 14 residues. Germline V gene lookup returns CDR1 SGHTA and CDR2 FQGNSA.

The V gene is TRBV20-1, the J gene TRBJ2-1; D possibly corresponds to TRBD2 (7 bases). V lost 3 bases to trimming and J lost 7 bases, with 16 bases between them. CDR1 is DFQATT and CDR2 is SNEGSKA in the germline V gene (reference sequence). CDR3 length: 14 amino acids. The CDR3 DNA is TGCAGTGCTAGCTGGGGGGGCGGGAAGAATGAGCAGTTCTTC. Translating it yields CSASWGGGKNEQFF.

V is TRBV10-3 and J is TRBJ2-3; 7 bases agree with TRBD1. Germline CDR1 reads ENHRY; CDR2 reads SYGVKD. J gave up 3 bases and V 0 bases, and 9 bases lay outside the gene matches. The CDR3 extends over 17 amino acids. DNA for the CDR3: TGTGCCATCAGTGAGTCGATTAGGGGGCGCAGGACAGATACGCAGTATTTT. As protein: CAISESIRGRRTDTQYF.

This clonotype was seen a few times. The rearrangement uses TRBV20-1 and TRBJ2-3; 9 bases align to TRBD1. The V and J ends lost 6 bases and 7 bases, in that order; junction bases with no gene match: 8. Germline lookup yields CDR1 DFQATT and CDR2 SNEGSKA (reference sequence). CDR3 size: 13 residues. CDR3 residues: CSATGTGSNTQYF. DNA of the CDR3: TGCAGTGCCACCGGGACAGGGAGTAATACGCAGTATTTT.

Many counts were recorded for this clonotype. This chain joins TRBV4-1 and TRBJ2-3, with 11 bases lining up with TRBD2. This CDR3 is 16 amino acids long. V lost 2 bases, J lost 3 bases, and 4 bases stayed unmatched. Germline V gives CDR1 MGHRA, CDR2 YSYEKL. Written as DNA, the CDR3 is TGCGCCAGCAGCCAACTAGCGGGGGGCCGTACAGATACGCAGTATTTT. This translates into CASSQLAGGRTDTQYF.

The rearrangement joins TRBV6-5 to TRBJ1-5; 7 bases are shared with TRBD1. CDR3 size: 12 residues. Per the germline V gene, CDR1 is MNHEY and CDR2 is SVGAGI. V lost 8 bases and J lost 11; bases outside the gene matches: 9. For the CDR3, the DNA is TGTGCCAGCGGGGACAGAACACTAGCCCAGCATTTT. Amino acid sequence: CASGDRTLAQHF.

This chain links TRBV12-3 or TRBV12-4 with TRBJ1-6; 9 positions match TRBD1. V dropped 5 bases and J dropped 7; count of bases not matched to a gene: 6. There are 15 residues in the CDR3. The CDR3 spells CASSAQGARNSPLHF. CDR3 DNA: TGTGCCAGCAGTGCACAGGGGGCTCGAAATTCACCCCTCCACTTT.

This clonotype was observed a few times. The chain is built from TRBV5-1 and TRBJ2-7, with D tentatively TRBD2 (6 bases). V lost 2 bases and J lost 3, with 15 bases in between. CDR1 is SGHRS, CDR2 YFSETQ, per germline. This CDR3 has 15 residues. The CDR3 nucleotides read TGCGCCAGCAGCTTTGGGGCGGGACCACACTACGAGCAGTACTTC. It is translated as CASSFGAGPHYEQYF.

Of note for this clonotype: Germline and junction disagree at one end, which may indicate a read error. V gene TRBV29-1 combines with J gene TRBJ1-2, with D possibly being TRBD1 (5 bases). The CDR3 spans 14 residues. Germline V CDR1 and CDR2: SQVTM, ANQGSEA. This chain's CDR3 is CSVVPGVGDYGHTF. The CDR3 coding sequence is TGCAGCGTTGTACCGGGGGTGGGGGACTATGGCCACACCTTC.

This clonotype was detected only a few times. The rearrangement uses TRBV24-1 and TRBJ2-5; D may be TRBD2 (7 bases). The V end was cut by 5 bases, the J end by 1 base, with 25 bases between. CDR3 length: 19 amino acids. Germline CDR1 is KGHDR and CDR2 is SFDVKD. The CDR3, as DNA: TGTGCCACCAGTGGTCCTTATGGGGGGGGGCAACGTGGCCAAGAGACCCAGTACTTC. It specifies CATSGPYGGGQRGQETQYF.

This clonotype has only a few counts. The chain carries TRBV9 and TRBJ1-1; the D is unclear. This CDR3 comprises 14 residues. Germline CDR1 and CDR2: SGDLS and YYNGEE. With 3 bases removed from V and 3 bases from J, the gap between germline ends came to 12 bases. In DNA, the CDR3 is TGTGCCAGCAGCGCAACCCCAGGACACACTGAAGCTTTCTTT. It codes for CASSATPGHTEAFF.

The rearrangement joins TRBV12-5 to TRBJ1-1, with a tentative D call TRBD1 (6 bases). The CDR3 has 14 amino acids. Trimming stripped 5 bases from V and 1 base from J, with 11 bases between. Germline assignment: CDR1 LGHNT and CDR2 FRNRAP. The DNA for the CDR3 is TGTGCTAGTGGTACCTCGACAGGGAACACTGAAGCTTTCTTT. Translating it yields CASGTSTGNTEAFF.